A single TCR beta chain is shown here with its context. The record originates from a study of OX40 agonist ivuxolimab in advanced cancers. Germline-derived CDR1 and CDR2 are SGHTS and YDEGEE. The CDR3 totals 15 residues. V was clipped by 4 bases and J by 2 bases, with 15 bases between them. Generated by immunoSEQ multiplex PCR, the TCRdb table keeps only in-frame clones and is missing some. Seen here are roughly 80,000 clones, 93% observed once, and the top ten hold 5.5% to 7%. The chain recombines TRBV5-8 with TRBJ2-5, with D maybe TRBD1 (7 bases). The specimen comprised CD4+ or CD8+ T cells sorted from blood, sampled in a trial of the OX40 agonist ivuxolimab. The clonotype originates from an adult with an advanced solid tumor such as melanoma, head and neck, liver or kidney cancer. The CDR3 protein is CASSPLTGTQETQYF. In nucleotides, the CDR3 is TGTGCCAGCAGCCCGCTGACAGGGACTCAAGAGACCCAGTACTTC.